These 31 T cell receptor beta chains came from one sample sequenced in a study of response to subunit inactivated influenza vaccine. TCRdb recomputed calls from the RT-PCR reads with MiXCR, one row per CDR3 protein. The sample includes about 570,000 distinct CDR3 sequences, about 11% of them seen just once. These data also featured in a second study, about T cells expressing NK-cell markers. According to that study: Libraries used 5'RACE template switching adding universal primer site and UMIs.

The sample consisted of PBMCs from blood, taken on the day of vaccination. These receptor sequences come from a man aged 50-59 years who received an inactivated influenza vaccine.

This rearrangement joins TRBV7-2 to TRBJ2-1, with a possible D match to TRBD1 (5 bases). Trimming cost V 5 bases and J 6 bases, with 17 bases left between them. Germline lookup yields CDR1 SGHTA and CDR2 FQGNSA. This CDR3 region has 15 residues. The DNA of the CDR3 is TGTGCCAGCAGCCCCCAAACAGGAGCCTTCAATGAGCAGTTCTTC. It codes for CASSPQTGAFNEQFF.

The chain carries TRBV10-2 and TRBJ2-5; TRBD2 matches 8 bases. Germline-derived CDR1 and CDR2 are WSHSY and SAAADI. The CDR3 length is 15 residues. Losses at the gene ends were 6 bases for V and 5 bases for J; bases not matched to a gene: 11. CDR3: CASSTGTSYSETQYF. CDR3 nucleotide sequence: TGCGCCAGCAGCACCGGGACTAGTTATTCGGAGACCCAGTACTTC.

As to this clonotype: One junction end disagrees with the germline gene, perhaps due to a read error. The chain uses TRBV3-1 and TRBJ2-1, with 8 positions matching TRBD2. This CDR3 is 17 amino acids long. Germline lookup yields CDR1 LGHDT and CDR2 YNNKEL (reference sequence). DNA of the CDR3: TGTGCCAGCAGTCAAGTTCCTGGTTTAGCGGGACCGAATGAGCAGTTCTTC. Protein sequence: CASSQVPGLAGPNEQFF.

As concerns this clonotype: Possible read error: a much larger clone is one base away. CDR3 sequence reads: CASSFWDTGELFF. In DNA form, the CDR3 reads TGTGCCAGCAGTTTTTGGGACACCGGGGAGCTGTTTTTT. The chain joins TRBV27 to TRBJ2-2; D remains unclear. CDR1 is MNHEY, CDR2 SMNVEV, per germline (reference sequence). This CDR3 is 13 amino acids long. Trimming removed 3 bases at V and 3 bases at J, with 5 bases between.

This clonotype came up a few times. V usage is TRBV12-3 or TRBV12-4 and J usage is TRBJ2-4; D is tentatively TRBD1 or TRBD2 (6 bases each). The CDR3 runs to 15 residues. The V gene lost 5 bases and the J gene lost 3 bases, with 14 bases spanning the gap. CDR3 DNA: TGTGCCAGCAGTCCGGGGGCCAGGGACAAAAACATTCAGTACTTC. Translating it yields CASSPGARDKNIQYF.

V is TRBV25-1 and J is TRBJ2-1, with a weak D call TRBD2 (6 bases). Germline CDR1 and CDR2: MGHDK and SYGVNS. The length of the CDR3 is 16 residues. V was clipped by 8 bases and J by 6 bases, with 23 bases between them. CDR3 sequence (DNA): TGTGCCAGCGCTACGGCTGGGGGGAAGGCCTCCAATGAGCAGTTCTTC. It yields the protein CASATAGGKASNEQFF.

This clonotype appeared many times. V and J are TRBV3-1 and TRBJ1-3, with 8 bases that match TRBD1. Germline V gives CDR1 LGHDT, CDR2 YNNKEL (reference sequence). V trimming: 1 base; J trimming: 2 bases; junction bases outside the gene matches: 7. The CDR3 loop spans 17 amino acids. The CDR3 sequence: CASSQGGAGGTGNTIYF. The CDR3 DNA sequence: TGTGCCAGCAGCCAAGGAGGGGCAGGGGGCACTGGAAACACCATATATTTT.

The CDR3 bases are TGTGCCAGTAAACTGACAAACTCTGGGGCCAACGTCCTGACTTTC. Its protein product is CASKLTNSGANVLTF. J is TRBJ2-6 and V is TRBV14; D gene ambiguous. With 9 bases removed from V and 0 bases from J, the gap between germline ends came to 12 bases. This CDR3 is built from 15 residues. The germline CDR1 and CDR2 sequences are SGHDN and FVKESK.

The chain uses TRBV7-9 and TRBJ2-1; D possibly corresponds to TRBD2 (6 bases). Germline V CDR1 and CDR2: SEHNR, FQNEAQ (reference sequence). CDR3 length: 14 amino acids. V was shortened by 4 bases and J by 0 bases, with 7 bases between the two germline ends. The CDR3 spells CASSWGDSYNEQFF. The CDR3 bases are TGTGCCAGCAGCTGGGGGGACTCCTACAATGAGCAGTTCTTC.

CDR3 bases: TGTGCCAGCAGCCTGCCCCTAGCCGGCAGGACGACTGGCGCAGATACGCAGTATTTT. It codes for CASSLPLAGRTTGADTQYF. The chain has TRBV4-2 and TRBJ2-3; D is possibly TRBD2 (5 bases). The CDR3 spans 19 residues. Germline CDR1 reads LGHNA; CDR2 reads YNFKEQ. The V and J ends lost 4 bases and 4 bases respectively, with 27 bases between them.

The chain combines TRBV10-1 with TRBJ1-6; D uncertain. The CDR3 runs 13 residues. CDR1 and CDR2 from the germline V gene are WNHNN and SYGVQD (reference sequence). Trimming pared 5 bases from V and 6 bases from J, leaving 8 bases between. The CDR3 DNA reads TGCGCCAGCAGTCCGAATATTAATTCACCCCTCCACTTT. This sequence encodes CASSPNINSPLHF.

This clonotype was observed a few times. The chain recombines TRBV7-9 with TRBJ2-1, with D hard to call. With 11 bases removed from V and 6 bases from J, the gap between germline ends came to 5 bases. This CDR3 spans 9 amino acids. From germline, CDR1 is SEHNR and CDR2 FQNEAQ (reference sequence). The CDR3 loop is CAGINEQFF. As DNA, the CDR3 is TGTGCCGGAATCAATGAGCAGTTCTTC.

Notes on this clonotype: The junction departs from germline at one end; a sequencing error may be responsible. The gene calls are TRBV6-2 or TRBV6-3 and TRBJ2-3, with D possibly TRBD1 on 5 matching bases. Germline assignment: CDR1 MNHEY and CDR2 SVGEGT. The CDR3 has 11 amino acids. The CDR3 DNA is TGTGCCAGCGCAATAGGGGATACGCAGGATTTT. Encoded protein: CASAIGDTQDF.

This clonotype was recorded at least ten times. The chain combines TRBV7-6 with TRBJ1-6; D remains ambiguous. Germline CDR1 is SGHVS and CDR2 is FNYEAQ. Trimming stripped 1 base from V and 6 bases from J, with 4 bases between. The CDR3 runs to 13 residues. The DNA for the CDR3 is TGTGCCAGCAGCTTAGGCCCTAATTCACCCCTCCACTTT. Its translation is CASSLGPNSPLHF. Full variable domain (rest looked up from reference TRBV7-6 and TRBJ1-6): GAGVSQSPRYKVTKRGQDVALRCDPISGHVSLYWYRQALGQGPEFLTYFNYEAQQDKSGLPNDRFSAERPEGSISTLTIQRTEQRDSAMYRCASSLGPNSPLHFGNGTRLTVT.

About this clonotype itself: A much larger clonotype is one base distant, so this may be a read error. This sequence joins TRBV20-1 and TRBJ2-7; D gene ambiguous. The germline V gene encodes CDR1 DFQATT and CDR2 SNEGSKA (reference sequence). The CDR3 extends over 16 amino acids. Trimming pared 1 base from V and 4 bases from J, leaving 20 bases between. In DNA, the CDR3 is TGCAGTGCTAGAGTTAACCACAAGGAGCGTGGGTACGAGCAGTACTTC. Translating it yields CSARVNHKERGYEQYF.

This chain joins TRBV4-2 and TRBJ1-4; D gene ambiguous. This CDR3 has 17 amino acids. The germline V gene has CDR1 LGHNA and CDR2 YNFKEQ. The V end lost 1 base, the J end lost 0 bases, and 12 bases lay between the germline ends. The CDR3 here is CASSQVGSLATNEKLFF. The CDR3 nucleotides are TGTGCCAGCAGCCAAGTAGGCTCCCTCGCAACTAATGAAAAACTGTTTTTT.

The V and J genes are TRBV6-1 and TRBJ1-5; possible D gene TRBD1, 6 bases. The V end was cut by 5 bases, the J end by 4 bases, with 15 bases between. The CDR3 consists of 15 residues. CDR1 and CDR2 (germline): MNHNS, SASEGT. In nucleotides, the CDR3 is TGTGCCAGCAGTAAACAGGGTTGGGGAAATCAGCCCCAGCATTTT. Translated, it gives CASSKQGWGNQPQHF.

This sequence joins TRBV3-1 and TRBJ1-5; D is ambiguous. The germline V gene has CDR1 LGHDT and CDR2 YNNKEL (reference sequence). V was pared by 0 bases and J by 6 bases, with 6 bases between. The length of the CDR3 is 13 residues. CDR3 sequence (DNA): TGTGCCAGCAGCCAAGATGTGAGTCAGCCCCAGCATTTT. Residues: CASSQDVSQPQHF.

This clonotype was seen a handful of times. The rearrangement joins TRBV10-1 to TRBJ2-2; 9 positions match TRBD2. Trimming at V came to 7 bases and at J to 4 bases, leaving 1 base not matched to a gene. The CDR3 runs 13 residues. CDR1 WNHNN and CDR2 SYGVQD come from the germline V gene (reference sequence). The CDR3 DNA is TGCGCCAGCACTAGCGGGACCACCGGGGAGCTGTTTTTT. This sequence encodes CASTSGTTGELFF.

This chain connects TRBV23-1 to TRBJ2-6; 8 nucleotides match TRBD1. TRBV23-1 is treated as an ORF (open reading frame) with a function not yet certain. The CDR3 loop spans 19 amino acids. V shed 2 bases and J 0 bases; nucleotides not matched to a gene: 9. The CDR3 loop reads CASSQVTPGQDSGANVLTF. As DNA, the CDR3 is TGCGCCAGCAGTCAAGTTACTCCGGGACAGGACTCTGGGGCCAACGTCCTGACTTTC.

This clonotype came up a few times. The rearrangement uses TRBV12-3 or TRBV12-4 and TRBJ2-7, with D perhaps given as TRBD1 or TRBD2 (5 bases each). The CDR3 extends over 13 amino acids. Trimming removed 5 bases at V and 6 bases at J, with 14 bases between. As DNA, the CDR3 is TGTGCCAGCAGTCCGAGAGGGGCGGGCGAGCAGTACTTC. Amino acids: CASSPRGAGEQYF.

This clonotype has a count of ten or more. V is TRBV6-2 or TRBV6-3 and J is TRBJ2-1; D gene unclear. Trimming removed 0 bases at V and 6 bases at J, with 18 bases between. The V gene's germline CDR1 is MNHEY and CDR2 SVGEGT. The CDR3 totals 17 residues. The CDR3 nucleotides read TGTGCCAGCAGTTACTCACCCTCGGACCTAGGGTTCAATGAGCAGTTCTTC. Its protein is CASSYSPSDLGFNEQFF.

The table lists this clonotype with a few counts. The chain has TRBV10-3 and TRBJ2-7; 9 bases align to TRBD1. Trimming took 0 bases from V and 3 from J; bases not matched to a gene: 3. The germline CDR1 and CDR2 sequences are ENHRY and SYGVKD. The CDR3 covers 15 residues. The CDR3 protein is CAISESTGGHYEQYF. DNA of the CDR3: TGTGCCATCAGTGAGTCGACAGGGGGACACTACGAGCAGTACTTC.

This clonotype occurred a few times. This rearrangement joins TRBV5-1 to TRBJ2-3; tentatively, D is TRBD2 (5 bases). Germline CDR1 reads SGHRS; CDR2 reads YFSETQ. This CDR3 has 14 amino acids. Trimming cost V 4 bases and J 1 base, with 10 bases left between them. CDR3 bases: TGCGCCAGCAGCCTGATGGGAGGCACAGATACGCAGTATTTT. Residues: CASSLMGGTDTQYF.

This clonotype has just a few counts. The rearrangement links TRBV4-3 to TRBJ1-2; D gene unclear. V lost 5 bases, J lost 3 bases, and 16 bases lay in between. CDR3 size: 15 residues. CDR1 LGHNA and CDR2 YSLEER come from the germline V gene. The CDR3 protein is CASSYSGSWDYGYTF. CDR3 coding DNA: TGCGCCAGCAGCTACTCCGGGTCTTGGGACTATGGCTACACCTTC.

The chain employs TRBV29-1 and TRBJ2-5; D remains ambiguous. Trimming stripped 1 base from V and 5 bases from J, with 11 bases between. The CDR3 totals 13 residues. Germline V CDR1 and CDR2: SQVTM, ANQGSEA. CDR3 region: CSVEAGRWETQYF. The CDR3 DNA is TGCAGCGTTGAAGCCGGACGGTGGGAGACCCAGTACTTC.

In this sample, this clonotype turned up many times. The genes are TRBV7-9 and TRBJ1-2; TRBD1 might be the D (6 bases). This CDR3 is 15 amino acids long. CDR1 and CDR2 from the germline V gene are SEHNR and FQNEAQ (reference sequence). Trimming pared 3 bases from V and 7 bases from J, leaving 18 bases between. The CDR3 sequence is CASSFRDPGQVGYTF. The CDR3 DNA is TGTGCCAGCAGCTTCAGGGACCCGGGACAAGTTGGCTACACCTTC.

This clonotype was observed a handful of times. This sequence joins TRBV5-4 and TRBJ2-7; 8 bases line up with TRBD1. After removal of 4 bases from V and 0 bases from J, the junction contained 6 bases not matched to a gene. The germline V gene encodes CDR1 SGHNT and CDR2 YYREEE (reference sequence). This CDR3 has 15 residues. CDR3 DNA sequence: TGTGCCAGCAGCGGTGGGACAGGAGCCTCCTACGAGCAGTACTTC. Amino acid sequence: CASSGGTGASYEQYF.

The chain is built from TRBV6-2 or TRBV6-3 and TRBJ2-5; a possible D gene is TRBD2 (6 bases). Trimming shortened V by 10 bases and J by 6 bases, and 18 bases separated the two germline ends. The CDR3 runs to 13 residues. Germline V gene lookup returns CDR1 MNHEY and CDR2 SVGEGT. This chain's CDR3 is CAIDRGEAQTQYF. In DNA form, the CDR3 reads TGTGCCATCGACCGCGGGGAGGCGCAGACCCAGTACTTC.

The rearrangement joins TRBV4-3 to TRBJ1-2; D is unresolved. Trimming shortened V by 6 bases and J by 5 bases, and 10 bases separated the two germline ends. The CDR3 is made up of 12 amino acids. Germline V gene sequence: CDR1 LGHNA, CDR2 YSLEER. The CDR3 bases are TGCGCCAGCAGTTCAGAAGGTTATGGCTACACCTTC. This codes for CASSSEGYGYTF.

This clonotype appeared a few times. The chain is built from TRBV24-1 and TRBJ2-3, with D maybe TRBD2 (6 bases). This CDR3 is built from 16 residues. Trimming pared 0 bases from V and 5 bases from J, leaving 14 bases between. The germline V gene encodes CDR1 KGHDR and CDR2 SFDVKD. CDR3 loop: CATSDLNSGRGDTQYF. CDR3 DNA: TGTGCCACCAGTGATTTGAATAGCGGCCGGGGAGATACGCAGTATTTT.